Presented here are 9 T cell receptor beta chains from one specimen sequenced in a study of cytomegalovirus exposure and HLA in healthy donors. In the PCR, 60 Vbeta and 13 Jbeta primers were used. Assay: immunoSEQ multiplex PCR; the TCRdb copy retains only in-frame clones and omits some. Of 90,000 to 150,000 clones in the sample, roughly 70% were seen once. Input material: PBMCs. Receptors originate from a woman in her fifties or sixties in good health and CMV-seropositive.

The rearrangement joins TRBV6-1 to TRBJ2-7; 10 bases agree with TRBD2. Germline V lookup: CDR1 MNHNS, CDR2 SASEGT. Trimming cost V 9 bases and J 6 bases; bases outside gene matches: 8. The CDR3 length is 13 residues. CDR3 region: CASSGLAGVEQYF. Here the CDR3 DNA reads TGTGCCAGTTCGGGGCTAGCGGGAGTCGAGCAGTACTTC.

This clone has only a few counts. This chain links TRBV7-6 with TRBJ2-7; 7 positions match TRBD1. The CDR3 is 14 amino acids. Looked up from germline, CDR1 is SGHVS and CDR2 is FNYEAQ. The junction had 3 bases not matched to a gene; V was cut back by 4 bases and J by 0 bases. The CDR3 coding sequence is TGTGCCAGCAGCTCCCGGGACAGCTCCTACGAGCAGTACTTC. The encoded protein is CASSSRDSSYEQYF.

The V and J genes are TRBV7-9 and TRBJ1-5, with D possibly TRBD1 on 5 matching bases. V gave up 5 bases and J gave up 0 bases, with 14 bases separating them. Looked up from germline, CDR1 is SEHNR and CDR2 is FQNEAQ (reference sequence). The CDR3 contains 16 residues. This chain's CDR3 is CASSPYTGYSNQPQHF. Here the CDR3 DNA reads TGTGCCAGCAGCCCCTACACAGGCTATAGCAATCAGCCCCAGCATTTT.

This clone was seen more than once but under ten times. The CDR3 loop is CASSQAAATDTQYF. Written as DNA, the CDR3 is TGCGCCAGCAGCCAAGCGGCGGCCACAGATACGCAGTATTTT. The chain combines TRBV4-1 with TRBJ2-3; D gene uncertain. CDR1 and CDR2 (germline): MGHRA, YSYEKL. Trimming took off 1 base at V and 2 bases at J, with 7 bases between the two ends. This CDR3 contains 14 residues.

This clone was picked up one time. The rearrangement joins TRBV7-8 to TRBJ1-1; 9 nucleotides match TRBD1. From germline, CDR1 is SGHVS and CDR2 FQNEAQ. The length of the CDR3 is 14 residues. J gave up 4 bases and V 1 base, and 1 base lay outside the gene matches. The CDR3, as DNA: TGTGCCAGCAGCTTAGGGGGACAGGGCACTGAAGCTTTCTTT. It translates to CASSLGGQGTEAFF.

This CDR3 is CASSMAGPPQEAFF. The CDR3 coding sequence is TGCGCCAGCAGCATGGCAGGGCCCCCTCAAGAAGCTTTCTTT. This chain joins TRBV5-1 and TRBJ1-1; TRBD1 might be the D (5 bases). Trimming stripped 4 bases from V and 8 bases from J, with 18 bases between. The CDR3 consists of 14 residues. Germline V CDR1 and CDR2: SGHRS, YFSETQ.

The chain uses TRBV10-2 and TRBJ2-5, with D perhaps matching TRBD2 (5 bases). CDR1 and CDR2 from the germline V gene are WSHSY and SAAADI. The V and J ends lost 4 bases and 2 bases respectively, with 8 bases between them. The CDR3 totals 13 residues. The DNA of the CDR3 is TGCGCCAGCAGTGTGGACTGGCAAGAGACCCAGTACTTC. This sequence encodes CASSVDWQETQYF.

The chain uses TRBV19 and TRBJ2-3, with a weak D call TRBD1 (6 bases). The CDR3 spans 14 residues. The V gene lost 3 bases and the J gene lost 6 bases, with 13 bases spanning the gap. Germline V lookup: CDR1 LNHDA, CDR2 SQIVND (reference sequence). This CDR3 is CASSIQGIMDTQYF. The CDR3 DNA follows: TGTGCCAGTAGTATTCAGGGGATAATGGATACGCAGTATTTT.

This clone came up a few times. This sequence joins TRBV10-3 and TRBJ2-2; a weak D match, TRBD1 (6 bases). V shed 7 bases and J shed 5 bases, with 14 bases lying between them. The germline V gene encodes CDR1 ENHRY and CDR2 SYGVKD. The CDR3 consists of 14 residues. The DNA of the CDR3 is TGTGCCATCAACACCGGGACACAGACCGGGGAGCTGTTTTTT. Translating gives CAINTGTQTGELFF.